This T cell receptor (beta chain) was captured in a study of T cells after posttransplantation cyclophosphamide. Study-wide results and caveats: Later post-transplant blood repertoires were often dominated by donor CD8+ memory clones.

Germline V CDR1 and CDR2: LNHDA, SQIVND (reference sequence). Losses at the gene ends were 5 bases for V and 7 bases for J; bases not matched to a gene: 5. The CDR3 spans 15 residues. Many counts were recorded for this clone. Its cognate antigen is unknown. Data came from immunoSEQ multiplex PCR; TCRdb stores just in-frame clones and leaves some out. Sampling found under 50,000 clones, none seen once. The sequence was obtained from a woman aged 45-65 years in good health and a related stem cell transplant donor. V and J are TRBV19 and TRBJ2-1; 13 bases align to TRBD2. The sample consisted of PBMCs. The CDR3 coding sequence is TGTGCCAGTAGTTTACTAGCGGGGGGGCGGAATGAGCAGTTCTTC. Protein: CASSLLAGGRNEQFF.